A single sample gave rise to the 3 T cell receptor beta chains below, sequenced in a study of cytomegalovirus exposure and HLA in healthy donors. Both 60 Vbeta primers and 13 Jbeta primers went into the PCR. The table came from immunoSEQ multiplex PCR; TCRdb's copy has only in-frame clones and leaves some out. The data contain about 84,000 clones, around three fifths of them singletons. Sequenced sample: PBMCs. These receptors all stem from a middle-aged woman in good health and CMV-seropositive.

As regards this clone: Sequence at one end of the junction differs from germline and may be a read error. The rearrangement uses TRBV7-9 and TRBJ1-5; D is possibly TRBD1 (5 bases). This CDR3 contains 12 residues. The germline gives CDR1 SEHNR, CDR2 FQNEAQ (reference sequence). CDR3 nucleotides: TGTTCCAGCAGCTCAGGGCAGCAGCCCCAGCATTTT. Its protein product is CSSSSGQQPQHF.

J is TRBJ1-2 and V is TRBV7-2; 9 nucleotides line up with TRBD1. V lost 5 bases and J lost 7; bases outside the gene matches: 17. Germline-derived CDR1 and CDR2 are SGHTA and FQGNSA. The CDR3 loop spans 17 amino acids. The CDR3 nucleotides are TGTGCCAGCAGCCCTGACCGTTTCGACAGGGGGATCTCTGGCTACACCTTC. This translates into CASSPDRFDRGISGYTF.

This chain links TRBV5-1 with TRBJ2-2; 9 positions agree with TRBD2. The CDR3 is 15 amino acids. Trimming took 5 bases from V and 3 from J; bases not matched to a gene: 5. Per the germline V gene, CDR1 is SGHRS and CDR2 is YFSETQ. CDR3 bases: TGCGCCAGCAGTAGCGGGAGTGGTGACACCGGGGAGCTGTTTTTT. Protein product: CASSSGSGDTGELFF. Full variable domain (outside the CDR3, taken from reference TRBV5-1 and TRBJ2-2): KAGVTQTPRYLIKTRGQQVTLSCSPISGHRSVSWYQQTPGQGLQFLFEYFSETQRNKGNFPGRFSGRQFSNSRSEMNVSTLELGDSALYLCASSSGSGDTGELFFGEGSRLTVL.